This T cell receptor beta chain was found in a study of T cell repertoires in cytomegalovirus infection. About the study: Through public TCR beta signatures, both CMV infection and matching HLA type were indicated. Study results and limitations: Cumulative public TCR beta family frequency identified carriers of CMV plus the relevant HLA. The ex vivo response was dominated by HLA-C-restricted CMV-specific TCR beta clonotypes.

This clonotype has a handful of counts. Its antigen is unknown. CDR3 length: 16 residues. Germline V CDR1 and CDR2: SGHRS, YFSETQ. With 7 bases clipped from V and 8 bases from J, the junction kept 12 bases outside the gene matches. TCRdb reprocessed the reads via MiXCR and lists one record per CDR3 protein. The sample records approximately 100,000 distinct CDR3 sequences, around a quarter being singletons. This TCR came from a human donor in good health (CMV status not recorded). Some clones in this sample may be carry-over from other donors' samples. The rearrangement joins TRBV5-1 to TRBJ2-1, with TRBD2 matching over 13 bases. Sequenced material: CD8+ T cells from PBMCs. CDR3 sequence reads: CASAARGTSGKDEQFF. Here the CDR3 DNA reads TGCGCCAGCGCCGCGCGCGGGACTAGCGGGAAGGATGAGCAGTTCTTC.